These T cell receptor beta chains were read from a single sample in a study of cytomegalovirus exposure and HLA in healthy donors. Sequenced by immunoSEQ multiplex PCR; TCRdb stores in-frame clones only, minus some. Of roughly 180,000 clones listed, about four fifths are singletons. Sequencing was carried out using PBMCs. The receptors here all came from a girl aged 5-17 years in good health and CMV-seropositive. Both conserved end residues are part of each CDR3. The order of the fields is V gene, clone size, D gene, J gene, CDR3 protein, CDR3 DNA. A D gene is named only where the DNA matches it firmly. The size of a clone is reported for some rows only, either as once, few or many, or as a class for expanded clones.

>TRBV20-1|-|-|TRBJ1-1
CSAPRTEAFF
TGCAGTGCGCCGCGGACTGAAGCTTTCTTT
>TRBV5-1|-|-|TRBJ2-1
CASSLGAGAVNEQFF
TGCGCCAGCAGCTTGGGGGCGGGGGCCGTAAATGAGCAGTTCTTC
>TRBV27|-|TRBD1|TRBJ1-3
CASANGDRFSGNTIYF
TGTGCCAGCGCGAATGGGGACAGGTTCTCTGGAAACACCATATATTTT
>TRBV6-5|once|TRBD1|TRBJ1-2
CASRGTGGLSGYTF
TGTGCCAGCCGGGGGACAGGGGGGTTGAGCGGCTACACCTTC
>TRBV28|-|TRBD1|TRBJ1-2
CASSTRRWDRVGGYTF
TGTGCCAGCAGCACGAGGAGGTGGGACAGGGTGGGTGGCTACACCTTC
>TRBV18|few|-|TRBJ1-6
CASSPQDSHNSPLHF
TGTGCCAGCTCACCACAAGACAGTCATAATTCACCCCTCCACTTT
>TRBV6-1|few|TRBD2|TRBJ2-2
CASSGKGTSGGYGTGELFF
TGTGCCAGCAGTGGCAAAGGGACTAGCGGGGGGTATGGCACCGGGGAGCTGTTTTTT
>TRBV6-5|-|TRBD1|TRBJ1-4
CASRPGTVNEKLFF
TGTGCCAGCAGACCCGGGACAGTTAATGAAAAACTGTTTTTT
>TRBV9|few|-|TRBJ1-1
CASSAGDGKAFF
TGTGCCAGCAGCGCGGGGGACGGCAAAGCTTTCTTT
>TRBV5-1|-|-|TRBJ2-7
CASSLDGQALTYEQYF
TGCGCCAGCAGCTTGGATGGTCAGGCACTTACCTACGAGCAGTACTTC
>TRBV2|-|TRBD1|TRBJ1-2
CASSFTGGGYTF
TGTGCCAGCAGTTTTACAGGGGGAGGCTACACCTTC
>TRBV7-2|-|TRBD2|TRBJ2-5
CASSFPSGGRIQETQYF
TGTGCCAGCAGCTTCCCTAGCGGGGGGCGCATCCAAGAGACCCAGTACTTC
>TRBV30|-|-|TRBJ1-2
CAWSVREYVTSYTF
TGTGCCTGGAGTGTACGGGAGTACGTAACGAGCTACACCTTC
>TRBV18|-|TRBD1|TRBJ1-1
CASSPMTGGNTEAFF
TGTGCCAGCTCACCTATGACAGGGGGGAACACTGAAGCTTTCTTT
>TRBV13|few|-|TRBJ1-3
CASSLRPRGTIYF
TGTGCCAGCAGCTTACGTCCCAGGGGAACCATATATTTT
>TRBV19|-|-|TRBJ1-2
CASRYPRTEGKNYYGYTF
TGTGCCAGTAGATATCCGCGAACCGAGGGAAAGAATTACTATGGCTACACCTTC
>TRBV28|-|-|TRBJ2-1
CASGDISQFF
TGTGCCAGCGGGGACATCTCGCAGTTCTTC
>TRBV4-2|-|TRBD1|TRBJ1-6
CASSQDLSGTVNSPLHF
TGTGCCAGCAGCCAAGATCTCTCCGGGACAGTGAATTCACCCCTCCACTTT
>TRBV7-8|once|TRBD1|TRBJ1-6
CASRDHGTESPLHF
TGTGCCAGCAGGGACCATGGGACAGAATCACCCCTCCACTTT
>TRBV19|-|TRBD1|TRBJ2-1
CASSMRGPHNEQFF
TGTGCCAGTAGTATGAGGGGGCCCCACAATGAGCAGTTCTTC
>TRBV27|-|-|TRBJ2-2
CASTEDIRGELFF
TGTGCCAGCACCGAGGACATTCGCGGGGAGCTGTTTTTT
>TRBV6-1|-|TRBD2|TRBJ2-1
CASLAGESYNEQFF
TGTGCCAGTTTAGCGGGGGAGTCTTACAATGAGCAGTTCTTC
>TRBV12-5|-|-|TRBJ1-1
CASGPPWGGLGDTEAFF
TGTGCTAGTGGCCCCCCGTGGGGGGGCTTGGGAGACACTGAAGCTTTCTTT
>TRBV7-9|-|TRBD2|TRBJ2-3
CASTGAGGPSIPDTQYF
TGTGCCAGCACGGGAGCGGGGGGGCCTTCGATACCAGATACGCAGTATTTT
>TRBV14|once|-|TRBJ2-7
CASSQASLVEYYEQYF
TGTGCCAGCAGCCAAGCCTCCCTGGTTGAGTACTACGAGCAGTACTTC
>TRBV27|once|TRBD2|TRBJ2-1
CASSPGAGLAGNEQFF
TGTGCCAGCAGCCCCGGAGCGGGACTAGCGGGGAATGAGCAGTTCTTC
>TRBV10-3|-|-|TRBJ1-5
CAISDRGGNQPQHF
TGTGCCATCAGTGATCGGGGGGGCAATCAGCCCCAGCATTTT
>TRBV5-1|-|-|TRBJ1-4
CASSLLPGANEKLFF
TGCGCCAGCAGCTTGTTGCCAGGGGCTAATGAAAAACTGTTTTTT
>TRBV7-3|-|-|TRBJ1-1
CASSPTQNTEAFF
TGTGCCAGCAGCCCGACACAGAACACTGAAGCTTTCTTT
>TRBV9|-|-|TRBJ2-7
CASSVTGSGEQYF
TGTGCCAGCAGCGTAACGGGGTCCGGAGAGCAGTACTTC
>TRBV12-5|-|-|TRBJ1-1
CASGLVHSGQMNTEAFF
TGTGCTAGTGGTTTGGTACATTCCGGACAGATGAACACTGAAGCTTTCTTT
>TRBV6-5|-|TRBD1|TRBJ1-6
CASTRQGYNSPLHF
TGTGCCAGCACCAGACAGGGTTATAATTCACCCCTCCACTTT
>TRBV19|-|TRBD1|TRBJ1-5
CASSTRGQGSNQPQHF
TGTGCCAGTAGTACCCGCGGACAGGGAAGCAATCAGCCCCAGCATTTT
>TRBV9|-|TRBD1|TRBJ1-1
CASSVVSGTGDMNTEAFF
TGTGCCAGCAGCGTAGTCTCCGGGACAGGGGACATGAACACTGAAGCTTTCTTT
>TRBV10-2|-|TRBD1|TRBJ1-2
CASAGQGFFGYTF
TGCGCCAGCGCAGGACAGGGGTTCTTCGGCTACACCTTC
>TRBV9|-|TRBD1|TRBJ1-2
CASSLPGQGANYGYTF
TGTGCCAGCAGCTTGCCCGGACAGGGGGCCAACTATGGCTACACCTTC
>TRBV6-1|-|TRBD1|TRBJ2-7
CASSRGQLSSYEQYF
TGTGCCAGCAGCCGGGGACAGCTGAGCTCCTACGAGCAGTACTTC
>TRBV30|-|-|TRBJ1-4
CAWKPANEKLFF
TGTGCCTGGAAACCAGCTAATGAAAAACTGTTTTTT
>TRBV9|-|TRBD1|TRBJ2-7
CASSPGQGRTYEQYF
TGTGCCAGCTCACCTGGACAGGGCCGCACCTACGAGCAGTACTTC
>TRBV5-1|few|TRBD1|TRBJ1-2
CASSIRTGDLLYGYTF
TGCGCCAGCAGCATAAGGACAGGGGACCTTCTCTATGGCTACACCTTC
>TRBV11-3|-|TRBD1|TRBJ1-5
CASSIPPGQGRQPQHF
TGTGCCAGCAGCATCCCCCCGGGACAGGGAAGACAGCCCCAGCATTTT
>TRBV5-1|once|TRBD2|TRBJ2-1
CASSLGSSGGHEQFF
TGCGCCAGCAGCTTGGGTTCTAGCGGGGGGCATGAGCAGTTCTTC
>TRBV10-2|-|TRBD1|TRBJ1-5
CASRRTGDHQPQHF
TGCGCCAGCAGAAGGACAGGGGATCATCAGCCCCAGCATTTT
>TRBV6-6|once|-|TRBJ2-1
CASSYVASYNEQFF
TGTGCCAGCAGTTATGTGGCCTCCTACAATGAGCAGTTCTTC
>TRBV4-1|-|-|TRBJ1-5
CASSMRTGGSNQPQHF
TGCGCCAGCAGTATGAGAACAGGCGGAAGCAATCAGCCCCAGCATTTT
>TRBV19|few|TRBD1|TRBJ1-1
CASQYQTGAMNTEAFF
TGTGCCAGTCAATACCAAACAGGGGCAATGAACACTGAAGCTTTCTTT
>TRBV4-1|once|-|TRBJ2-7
CASSRLVYGGEEQYF
TGCGCCAGCAGCCGCCTCGTATATGGGGGCGAAGAGCAGTACTTC
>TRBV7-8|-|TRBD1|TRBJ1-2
CASSTRDRAFYGYTF
TGTGCCAGCAGCACCCGGGACAGGGCCTTCTATGGCTACACCTTC
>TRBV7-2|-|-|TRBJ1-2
CASSVNREGFTF
TGTGCCAGCAGCGTAAACAGGGAAGGGTTCACCTTC
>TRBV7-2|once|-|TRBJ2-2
CASSLDGLNTGELFF
TGTGCCAGCAGCTTAGATGGACTGAACACCGGGGAGCTGTTTTTT
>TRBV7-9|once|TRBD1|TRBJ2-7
CASSSATGSHEQYF
TGTGCCAGCAGCTCCGCGACAGGGAGCCACGAGCAGTACTTC
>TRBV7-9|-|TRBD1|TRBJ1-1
CASSLNLDRSTEAFF
TGTGCCAGCAGCCTTAACCTGGACAGGAGCACTGAAGCTTTCTTT
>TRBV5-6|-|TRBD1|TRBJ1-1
CASSLAGTGGRAFF
TGTGCCAGCAGCTTGGCGGGGACAGGGGGCCGGGCTTTCTTT
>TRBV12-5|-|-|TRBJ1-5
CAGTVSNQPQHF
TGTGCTGGTACAGTTAGCAATCAGCCCCAGCATTTT
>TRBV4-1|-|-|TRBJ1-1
CASSQEESGEAFF
TGCGCCAGCAGCCAAGAAGAATCAGGGGAAGCTTTCTTT